These T cell receptor beta chains were read from a single sample in a study of shared clonotypes between healthy human individuals. The repertoire was sequenced with immunoSEQ multiplex PCR; TCRdb's copy has only in-frame clones and lacks some. The data show some 2,000,000 clones, approximately 95% seen once. The source material was naive CD8+ T cells sorted from blood. These receptors came from a man between 18 and 35 years old in good health. Each CDR3 is given with its conserved first and last residue. A D gene is named only where the DNA matches it firmly.

D gene	V gene	J gene	CDR3 protein
-	TRBV28	TRBJ1-2	CASSPIPSFGYGYTF
-	TRBV28	TRBJ1-5	CASSPAAPNQPQHF
-	TRBV5-1	TRBJ2-7	CASSLNGGTTYEQYF
-	TRBV9	TRBJ2-1	CASTLGPETNEQFF
-	TRBV19	TRBJ2-2	CASRRGQNTGELFF
-	TRBV7-6	TRBJ1-6	CASSPGSGSSYNSPLHF
-	TRBV6-1	TRBJ1-1	CASSEQANEAFF
TRBD1	TRBV5-1	TRBJ2-7	CASSYGQGNEQYF
TRBD1	TRBV5-4	TRBJ2-5	CASSFMGAGGETQYF
TRBD1	TRBV7-9	TRBJ1-6	CASSSTGGDSPLHF
-	TRBV9	TRBJ2-7	CASSPTGTSAPHEQYF
-	TRBV6-5	TRBJ1-1	CASSHRGTKGAEAFF
TRBD1	TRBV4-1	TRBJ1-1	CASSLQNREDRAGTEAFF
-	TRBV11-3	TRBJ2-1	CASSLRGGPYNEQFF
-	TRBV29-1	TRBJ1-2	CSERGEVYGYTF
-	TRBV6-6	TRBJ2-5	CASSYSSPPETQYF
-	TRBV7-6	TRBJ2-7	CASSLNRDTYEQYF
TRBD1	TRBV6-1	TRBJ1-2	CASSEWSGDRGNGYTF
TRBD2	TRBV5-1	TRBJ2-7	CASSLWASGRAYEQYF
-	TRBV4-1	TRBJ1-2	CASAQGRVNYGYTF
TRBD1	TRBV6-5	TRBJ1-2	CASSITGGYGYTF
-	TRBV27	TRBJ1-3	CASSLSWTAGNTIYF
-	TRBV2	TRBJ1-4	CASSEARGVEKLFF
TRBD1	TRBV18	TRBJ1-1	CASSLQTDRDGKRDTEAFF
-	TRBV5-4	TRBJ2-5	CASSPGGQETQYF
-	TRBV10-3	TRBJ2-2	CAITDGNTGELFF
TRBD1	TRBV27	TRBJ2-7	CASSVGTVYEQYF
-	TRBV11-2	TRBJ2-4	CASSTTEAKNIQYF
-	TRBV19	TRBJ2-5	CASNPAWEETQYF
TRBD1	TRBV5-1	TRBJ2-2	CASSGGQGTITGELFF
-	TRBV11-2	TRBJ2-6	CASSPRVPGILSGANVLTF
TRBD1	TRBV5-1	TRBJ2-7	CASSPSGTGFYEQYF
-	TRBV6-1	TRBJ2-7	CASSEIGSLSYEQYF
TRBD2	TRBV5-6	TRBJ2-1	CASSPVGGLAVYEQFF
-	TRBV9	TRBJ2-1	CASSVVSGADNEQFF
TRBD1	TRBV19	TRBJ2-7	CASSIDAEGQVGEQYF
TRBD1	TRBV11-3	TRBJ2-1	CASSLRTGVNNEQFF
-	TRBV5-8	TRBJ2-3	CASRSPVTHTDTQYF
TRBD1	TRBV19	TRBJ2-5	CASSPDREETQYF
-	TRBV4-1	TRBJ2-1	CASSQDSGQGHNEQFF
-	TRBV6-4	TRBJ2-1	CASSDGTGYNEQFF
-	TRBV7-9	TRBJ1-2	CASSPTGPSNYGYTF
TRBD2	TRBV5-6	TRBJ2-4	CASSLQREGLKNIQYF